These 29 T cell receptor beta chains were sequenced from one sample in a study of blood T cell repertoires in COVID-19. Profiling relied on immunoSEQ multiplex PCR, and the TCRdb table lists in-frame clones only, not all of them. The data contain tens of thousands of clones, 65% to 85% of them seen just once; the ten biggest clones take up roughly 6.3%. Sequenced sample: peripheral blood. The receptors were sampled from a man aged 65 to 79 with COVID-19, enrolled during active disease.

This clone has more than one count but fewer than ten. The chain couples TRBV19 to TRBJ2-7; the match to TRBD1 covers 11 bases. CDR1 is LNHDA and CDR2 is SQIVND in the germline V gene (reference sequence). V shed 1 base, J shed 3 bases, and the junction held 2 bases outside the gene matches. The CDR3 runs 15 residues. The CDR3 loop is CASSIAGTGGYEQYF. The CDR3 coding sequence is TGTGCCAGTAGTATAGCCGGGACAGGGGGCTACGAGCAGTACTTC.

This chain connects TRBV6-7 to TRBJ2-3; the D gene is possibly TRBD2 (5 bases). TRBV6-7 is an ORF for which the function is uncertain. V lost 1 base and J lost 6, with 14 bases in between. The CDR3 runs 15 residues. The CDR3 DNA is TGTGCCAGCAGTTACTTCCGGCTAGCAGGTGATACGCAGTATTTT. It encodes CASSYFRLAGDTQYF.

The chain is built from TRBV5-1 and TRBJ2-1, with D maybe TRBD2 (6 bases). The V end lost 6 bases, the J end lost 8 bases, and 15 bases lay between the germline ends. The V gene's germline CDR1 is SGHRS and CDR2 YFSETQ. This CDR3 spans 13 amino acids. The CDR3 DNA reads as TGCGCCAGCAACCCGGGACTGTCGGATGAGCAGTTCTTC. Translation: CASNPGLSDEQFF.

The genes are TRBV3-1 (or the pseudogene TRBV3-2) and TRBJ2-3; 11 bases are shared with TRBD2. The CDR3 length is 15 residues. V trimming: 4 bases; J trimming: 4 bases; junction bases outside the gene matches: 4. Germline CDR1 and CDR2: LGHDT and YNNKEL (reference sequence). The CDR3 spells CASSLAGGPSDTQYF. The CDR3 DNA is TGTGCCAGCAGCCTAGCGGGGGGGCCCTCAGATACGCAGTATTTT.

The chain recombines TRBV20-1 with TRBJ2-7; 8 positions agree with TRBD1. V lost 3 bases to trimming and J lost 6 bases; unmatched junction nucleotides: 7. The CDR3 is 13 amino acids. Germline assignment: CDR1 DFQATT and CDR2 SNEGSKA (reference sequence). CDR3 bases: TGCAGTGCTAGTCGACAGGGGAATGGCGAGCAGTACTTC. Protein sequence: CSASRQGNGEQYF.

This chain uses TRBV7-9 with TRBJ2-1, with a weak D call TRBD1 (5 bases). The ends were cut back, 4 bases at V and 5 bases at J, with 12 bases in the middle. The V gene's germline CDR1 is SEHNR and CDR2 FQNEAQ (reference sequence). CDR3 size: 14 residues. The CDR3 region has the DNA TGTGCCAGCAGCTCTCAGAGACAGAACAATGAGCAGTTCTTC. Translated: CASSSQRQNNEQFF.

This clone occurred many times. The J gene is TRBJ2-2, the V gene TRBV13; 14 nucleotides line up with TRBD2. The junction had 2 bases not matched to a gene; V was cut back by 5 bases and J by 3 bases. The CDR3 consists of 16 residues. Germline-derived CDR1 and CDR2 are PRHDT and FYEKMQ (reference sequence). CDR3 bases: TGTGCCAGCAGCAAGGGACTAGCGGGAGACACCGGGGAGCTGTTTTTT. Amino acids: CASSKGLAGDTGELFF.

This clone was seen once. The rearrangement joins TRBV2 to TRBJ1-1; 10 nucleotides align to TRBD1. The J segment lost 1 base and the V segment lost 4 bases, leaving 3 bases of the junction unmatched. CDR1 is SNHLY, CDR2 FYNNEI, per germline. This CDR3 comprises 15 residues. CDR3 sequence: CASSGQGAGNTEAFF. The CDR3, as DNA: TGTGCCAGCAGTGGACAGGGGGCCGGGAACACTGAAGCTTTCTTT.

This clone occurred a few times. The genes are TRBV4-2 and TRBJ2-5; D call uncertain. V gave up 0 bases and J gave up 7 bases, with 9 bases separating them. This CDR3 comprises 13 residues. Germline V CDR1 and CDR2: LGHNA, YNFKEQ. The CDR3 here is CASSQEEPRTQYF. The CDR3 DNA reads TGTGCCAGCAGCCAAGAAGAGCCTAGGACCCAGTACTTC.

This clone was seen more than once but under ten times. The chain couples TRBV28 to TRBJ1-4; no definite D call. Trimming pared 5 bases from V and 2 bases from J, leaving 12 bases between. This CDR3 contains 15 residues. Germline V lookup: CDR1 MDHEN, CDR2 SYDVKM. The CDR3 is CASSRIRTTNEKLFF. The CDR3, as DNA: TGTGCCAGCAGTCGAATCAGGACTACTAATGAAAAACTGTTTTTT.

The chain uses TRBV3-1 (or the pseudogene TRBV3-2) and TRBJ1-2, with D unresolved. The CDR3 covers 14 residues. CDR1 and CDR2 from the germline V gene are LGHDT and YNNKEL (reference sequence). With 4 bases removed from V and 10 bases from J, the gap between germline ends came to 19 bases. As DNA, the CDR3 is TGTGCCAGCAGCCTCCTGAGCGGCAGGAGGTCCTACACCTTC. Amino acids: CASSLLSGRRSYTF.

CDR3 nucleotides: TGTGCCATCAAAGATGGTATAGGACAGGGAATCTATAGAGGGGCCAACGTCCTGACTTTC. It codes for CAIKDGIGQGIYRGANVLTF. V gene TRBV10-3 combines with J gene TRBJ2-6; TRBD1 matches 8 bases. From germline, CDR1 is ENHRY and CDR2 SYGVKD. CDR3 size: 20 residues. The junction had 21 bases not matched to a gene; V was cut back by 7 bases and J by 4 bases.

The chain joins TRBV9 to TRBJ1-2; possible D gene TRBD1, 5 bases. Germline V lookup: CDR1 SGDLS, CDR2 YYNGEE. This CDR3 has 13 amino acids. V was clipped by 3 bases and J by 5 bases, with 11 bases between them. The CDR3 DNA is TGTGCCAGCAGCGCAGCTCAGGGATATGGCTACACCTTC. Its translation: CASSAAQGYGYTF.

The CDR3 reads CASSHHGTGLEKLFF. For the CDR3, the DNA is TGTGCCAGCAGCCATCACGGGACAGGGTTAGAAAAACTGTTTTTT. The J gene is TRBJ1-4, the V gene TRBV3-1 (or the pseudogene TRBV3-2), with TRBD1 identical over 9 bases. Germline CDR1 reads LGHDT; CDR2 reads YNNKEL (reference sequence). The CDR3 covers 15 residues. Germline trimming cut 3 bases from V and 8 bases from J; bases unmatched to any gene: 7.

On this clone: One base away lies a much larger clone, so this may be a sequencing read error. The identical CDR3 is also encoded by other nucleotide sequences in the sample. The V gene is TRBV18, the J gene TRBJ2-7; 10 bases align to TRBD1. This CDR3 region has 16 residues. The germline V gene encodes CDR1 KGHSH and CDR2 LQKENI. The CDR3 coding sequence is TGTGCCAGTTCACCGTCCGGGACAGGGGATGTCTACGAGCAGTACTTC. Translating it yields CASSPSGTGDVYEQYF.

The chain combines TRBV27 with TRBJ2-1; 11 positions agree with TRBD2. Germline CDR1 reads MNHEY; CDR2 reads SMNVEV (reference sequence). The trim removed 6 bases at V and 9 bases at J, leaving 7 bases unmatched. This CDR3 has 14 residues. The CDR3 protein is CASRPGTSGGEQFF. CDR3 in DNA: TGTGCCAGCAGACCCGGGACTAGCGGAGGTGAGCAGTTCTTC.

The chain combines TRBV29-1 with TRBJ2-7; 9 positions match TRBD1. Germline values: CDR1 SQVTM, CDR2 ANQGSEA. The CDR3 loop spans 14 amino acids. V was pared by 4 bases and J by 0 bases, with 4 bases of the junction left unmatched. DNA for the CDR3: TGCAGCGTTGTGGGACAGGGTAGCTCCTACGAGCAGTACTTC. Its protein is CSVVGQGSSYEQYF.

J is TRBJ2-1 and V is TRBV4-1; TRBD2 matches 11 bases. The CDR3 totals 18 residues. Germline-derived CDR1 and CDR2 are MGHRA and YSYEKL. Germline trimming cut 1 base from V and 3 bases from J; bases unmatched to any gene: 8. CDR3 region: CASSQGTGTSGIYNEQFF. As DNA, the CDR3 is TGCGCCAGCAGCCAAGGGACCGGGACTAGCGGAATCTACAATGAGCAGTTCTTC.

This clone was counted once. This chain links TRBV7-9 with TRBJ2-3, with 8 positions matching TRBD1. V was pared by 2 bases and J by 5 bases, with 6 bases of the junction left unmatched. This CDR3 contains 15 residues. Per germline, CDR1 SEHNR and CDR2 FQNEAQ (reference sequence). CDR3 DNA: TGTGCCAGCAGCTTACTCACAGGGGGGTTAGATACGCAGTATTTT. It encodes CASSLLTGGLDTQYF.

This chain joins TRBV7-8 and TRBJ2-1; 8 positions agree with TRBD2. Germline assignment: CDR1 SGHVS and CDR2 FQNEAQ. The CDR3 length is 15 residues. Trimming cost V 7 bases and J 7 bases; bases outside gene matches: 12. The CDR3 bases are TGTGCCAGCAACCCCCGGGGGGGCCGACGGAATGAGCAGTTCTTC. As protein: CASNPRGGRRNEQFF.

This clone was seen just once. The rearrangement joins TRBV4-3 to TRBJ1-2; D perhaps matches TRBD1 (5 bases). The CDR3 covers 14 residues. Trimming cost V 0 bases and J 8 bases, with 13 bases left between them. In germline, CDR1 is LGHNA, CDR2 YSLEER. CDR3 loop: CASSQDRGRRGYTF. Here the CDR3 DNA reads TGCGCCAGCAGCCAAGATCGGGGGAGACGAGGCTACACCTTC.

V is TRBV5-1 and J is TRBJ2-7; the match to TRBD1 covers 7 bases. CDR1 and CDR2 (germline): SGHRS, YFSETQ. V was clipped by 4 bases and J by 3 bases; unmatched bases: 10. The CDR3 is 15 amino acids. The DNA of the CDR3 is TGCGCCAGCAGCCAGATAGACAGGGCCCTCTACGAGCAGTACTTC. It codes for CASSQIDRALYEQYF. Combining the CDR3 with reference TRBV5-1 and TRBJ2-7 gives the whole variable domain KAGVTQTPRYLIKTRGQQVTLSCSPISGHRSVSWYQQTPGQGLQFLFEYFSETQRNKGNFPGRFSGRQFSNSRSEMNVSTLELGDSALYLCASSQIDRALYEQYFGPGTRLTVT.

The rearrangement links TRBV27 to TRBJ1-6, with D possibly matching TRBD1 (6 bases). The CDR3 covers 15 residues. From germline, CDR1 is MNHEY and CDR2 SMNVEV (reference sequence). The V end lost 1 base, the J end lost 7 bases, and 11 bases lay between the germline ends. The DNA for the CDR3 is TGTGCCAGCAGTTTATATCCACAGGGAAATTCACCCCTCCACTTT. The encoded protein is CASSLYPQGNSPLHF.

This rearrangement joins TRBV11-3 to TRBJ2-3; D is possibly TRBD2 (5 bases). The germline gives CDR1 SGHNT, CDR2 YENEEA. Trimming removed 1 base from V and 0 bases from J, with 11 bases in between. The CDR3 spans 16 residues. As DNA, the CDR3 is TGTGCCAGCAGCTTAGGAGGACCGGGGAGCACAGATACGCAGTATTTT. Protein: CASSLGGPGSTDTQYF.

The chain employs TRBV7-2 and TRBJ1-1; 9 nucleotides match TRBD1. Germline CDR1 is SGHTA and CDR2 is FQGNSA. The CDR3 consists of 14 residues. After removal of 3 bases from V and 5 bases from J, the junction contained 4 bases not matched to a gene. DNA for the CDR3: TGTGCCAGCAGCTTCGACAGGGGGGGGACTGAAGCTTTCTTT. Encoded protein: CASSFDRGGTEAFF.

This chain uses TRBV9 with TRBJ1-2, with 11 bases aligning to TRBD1. This CDR3 is built from 15 residues. The junction had 3 bases not matched to a gene; V was cut back by 3 bases and J by 2 bases. Germline CDR1 and CDR2: SGDLS and YYNGEE. CDR3 residues: CASSEGTGGNYGYTF. The CDR3 coding sequence is TGTGCCAGCAGCGAGGGGACAGGGGGAAACTATGGCTACACCTTC.

This clone appeared a single time. This chain connects TRBV5-6 to TRBJ2-1, with D unresolved. CDR1 and CDR2 from the germline V gene are SGHDT and YYEEEE. The length of the CDR3 is 14 residues. Trimming left V 0 bases short and J 9 bases short, with 13 bases between. The CDR3 protein is CASSLAPRRVEQFF. CDR3 in DNA: TGTGCCAGCAGCTTGGCACCCCGTAGAGTTGAGCAGTTCTTC.

The chain has TRBV23-1 and TRBJ1-1; D not certain. TRBV23-1 is marked as an open reading frame, function uncertain. The CDR3 runs to 15 residues. Trimming removed 5 bases at V and 1 base at J, with 14 bases between. This chain's CDR3 is CASSTPTSENTEAFF. Here the CDR3 DNA reads TGCGCCAGCAGTACCCCGACATCAGAGAACACTGAAGCTTTCTTT.

This clone was counted only a few times. The chain has TRBV19 and TRBJ1-3; D gene uncertain. The CDR3 has 15 residues. V lost 3 bases and J 2 bases, leaving 11 bases between the germline ends. Germline CDR1 reads LNHDA; CDR2 reads SQIVND (reference sequence). This CDR3 reads CASSIIRLAGNTIYF. The CDR3 coding sequence is TGTGCCAGTAGTATCATCAGGTTGGCTGGAAACACCATATATTTT.